One and the same sample provided the 6 T cell receptor beta chains below, sequenced in a study of CD8 T cells in ankylosing spondylitis. TCRdb called the 5' RACE reads again in MiXCR, with one record for every CDR3 protein. The table lists a few hundred thousand distinct CDR3 sequences, approximately 20% of them singletons. Sequencing was done on a sample of blood, either unsorted or a sorted T cell fraction (not recorded which). These receptors all stem from a male donor with ankylosing spondylitis or in good health (not recorded which).

This clonotype has a handful of counts. The CDR3 loop reads CASSFTGNRSYEQYF. CDR3 coding DNA: TGTGCCAGCAGCTTTACAGGCAACCGCTCCTACGAGCAGTACTTC. The chain links TRBV7-3 to TRBJ2-7, with D maybe TRBD1 (5 bases). Between the trimmed V and J ends, which lost 3 bases and 0 bases, there was a span of 12 bases. This CDR3 spans 15 amino acids. Looked up from germline, CDR1 is SGHTA and CDR2 is FQGTGA.

V is TRBV6-5 and J is TRBJ2-5; D is unclear. V was cut by 0 bases and J by 4 bases, with 12 bases left in between. CDR1 and CDR2 (germline): MNHEY, SVGAGI. This CDR3 region has 15 residues. The DNA of the CDR3 is TGTGCCAGCAGTTACTCGAACTTCGCCCCAGAGACCCAGTACTTC. Translated: CASSYSNFAPETQYF.

This clonotype was found a few times. The chain recombines TRBV28 with TRBJ2-2; 8 nucleotides align to TRBD2. The J segment lost 0 bases and the V segment lost 11 bases, leaving 8 bases of the junction unmatched. There are 15 residues in the CDR3. Germline assignment: CDR1 MDHEN and CDR2 SYDVKM. The CDR3 spells CAGTSGSTNTGELFF. CDR3 DNA sequence: TGTGCCGGCACTAGCGGTTCGACGAACACCGGGGAGCTGTTTTTT.

In this sample, this clonotype turned up many times. The rearrangement uses TRBV27 and TRBJ2-1; TRBD1 or TRBD2 may be the D gene (5 bases each). Germline V gene lookup returns CDR1 MNHEY and CDR2 SMNVEV (reference sequence). This CDR3 is 17 amino acids long. Trimming stripped 2 bases from V and 3 bases from J, with 17 bases between. CDR3 nucleotides: TGTGCCAGCAGTTTAGTGTCGGGTCGGGACCTCTACAATGAGCAGTTCTTC. This codes for CASSLVSGRDLYNEQFF.

This chain links TRBV2 with TRBJ2-1, with D possibly TRBD2 on 6 matching bases. This CDR3 spans 16 amino acids. Trimming took off 0 bases at V and 8 bases at J, with 17 bases between the two ends. The germline V gene has CDR1 SNHLY and CDR2 FYNNEI. The CDR3 DNA is TGTGCCAGCAGTGAAGCGGGGGGAGGCTATGTATATGAGCAGTTCTTC. Translated: CASSEAGGGYVYEQFF. Supplemented by reference TRBV2 and TRBJ2-1, the full variable domain reads EPEVTQTPSHQVTQMGQEVILRCVPISNHLYFYWYRQILGQKVEFLVSFYNNEISEKSEIFDDQFSVERPDGSNFTLKIRSTKLEDSAMYFCASSEAGGGYVYEQFFGPGTRLTVL.

The table lists this clonotype with many counts. The chain couples TRBV20-1 to TRBJ2-1, with a weak D call TRBD2 (5 bases). Trimming removed 0 bases from V and 4 bases from J, with 13 bases in between. CDR3 size: 15 residues. Germline assignment: CDR1 DFQATT and CDR2 SNEGSKA (reference sequence). The CDR3 DNA follows: TGCAGTGCTAGAGACGAGAAAGAGGGTTACAATGAGCAGTTCTTC. Protein product: CSARDEKEGYNEQFF.